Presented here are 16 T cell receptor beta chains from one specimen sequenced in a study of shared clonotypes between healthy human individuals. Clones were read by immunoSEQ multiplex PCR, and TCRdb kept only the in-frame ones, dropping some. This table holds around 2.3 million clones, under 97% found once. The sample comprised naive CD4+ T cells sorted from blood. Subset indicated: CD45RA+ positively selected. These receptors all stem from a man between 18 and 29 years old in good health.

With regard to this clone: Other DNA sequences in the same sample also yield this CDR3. CDR3 protein: CASSPTRDRTYEQYF. In nucleotides, the CDR3 is TGTGCCAGCTCACCAACTCGGGACAGAACCTACGAGCAGTACTTC. The J gene is TRBJ2-7, the V gene TRBV18; 7 positions agree with TRBD1. This CDR3 comprises 15 residues. Germline CDR1 and CDR2: KGHSH and LQKENI. Losses at the gene ends were 2 bases for V and 2 bases for J; bases not matched to a gene: 6.

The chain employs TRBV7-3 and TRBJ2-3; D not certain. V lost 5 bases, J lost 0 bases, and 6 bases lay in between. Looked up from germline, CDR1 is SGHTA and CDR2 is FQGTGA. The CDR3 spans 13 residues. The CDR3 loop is CASSPPSTDTQYF. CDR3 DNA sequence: TGTGCCAGCAGCCCACCTAGCACAGATACGCAGTATTTT. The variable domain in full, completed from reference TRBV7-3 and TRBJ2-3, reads GAGVSQTPSNKVTEKGKYVELRCDPISGHTALYWYRQSLGQGPEFLIYFQGTGAADDSGLPNDRFFAVRPEGSVSTLKIQRTERGDSAVYLCASSPPSTDTQYFGPGTRLTVL.

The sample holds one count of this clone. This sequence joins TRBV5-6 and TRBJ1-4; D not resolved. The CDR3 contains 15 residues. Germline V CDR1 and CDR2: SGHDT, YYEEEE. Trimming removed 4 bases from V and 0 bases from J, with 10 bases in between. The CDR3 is CASSEGVTTNEKLFF. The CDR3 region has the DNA TGTGCCAGCAGCGAAGGAGTTACAACTAATGAAAAACTGTTTTTT.

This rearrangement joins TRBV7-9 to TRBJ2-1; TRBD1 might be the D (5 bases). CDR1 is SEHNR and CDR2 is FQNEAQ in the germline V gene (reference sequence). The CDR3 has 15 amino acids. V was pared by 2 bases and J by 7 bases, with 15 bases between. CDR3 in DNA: TGTGCCAGCAGCTTAAGGGGATCGGCAGCAAATGAGCAGTTCTTC. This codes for CASSLRGSAANEQFF.

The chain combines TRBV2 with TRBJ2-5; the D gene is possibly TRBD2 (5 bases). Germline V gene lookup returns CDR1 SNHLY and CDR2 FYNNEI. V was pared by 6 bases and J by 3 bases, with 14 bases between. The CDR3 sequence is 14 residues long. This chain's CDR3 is CASSRTGPKETQYF. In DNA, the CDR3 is TGTGCCAGCAGCAGGACTGGGCCAAAAGAGACCCAGTACTTC.

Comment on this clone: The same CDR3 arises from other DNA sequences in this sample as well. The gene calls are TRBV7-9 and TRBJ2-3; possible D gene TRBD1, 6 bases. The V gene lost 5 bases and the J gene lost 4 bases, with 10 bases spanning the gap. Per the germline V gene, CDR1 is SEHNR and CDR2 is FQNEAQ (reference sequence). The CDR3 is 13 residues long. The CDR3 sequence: CASSASGADTQYF. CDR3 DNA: TGTGCCAGCAGCGCCTCAGGGGCAGATACGCAGTATTTT.

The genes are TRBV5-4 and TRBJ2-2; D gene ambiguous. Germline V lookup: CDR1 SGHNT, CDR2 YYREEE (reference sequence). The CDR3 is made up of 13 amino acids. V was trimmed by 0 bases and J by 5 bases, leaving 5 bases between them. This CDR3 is CASSLDGTGELFF. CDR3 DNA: TGTGCCAGCAGCTTGGATGGGACCGGGGAGCTGTTTTTT.

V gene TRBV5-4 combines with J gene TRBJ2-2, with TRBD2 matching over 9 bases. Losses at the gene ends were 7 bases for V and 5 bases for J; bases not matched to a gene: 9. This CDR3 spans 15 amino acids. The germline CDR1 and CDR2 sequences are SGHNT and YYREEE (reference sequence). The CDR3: CASHIAGVGTGELFF. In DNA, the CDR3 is TGTGCCAGCCATATAGCGGGAGTCGGAACCGGGGAGCTGTTTTTT.

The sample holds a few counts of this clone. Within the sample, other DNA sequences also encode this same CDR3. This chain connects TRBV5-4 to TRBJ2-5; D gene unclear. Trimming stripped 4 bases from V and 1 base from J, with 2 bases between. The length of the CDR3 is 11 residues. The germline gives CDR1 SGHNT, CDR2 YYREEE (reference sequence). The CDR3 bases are TGTGCCAGCAGCGTCCAAGAGACCCAGTACTTC. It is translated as CASSVQETQYF.

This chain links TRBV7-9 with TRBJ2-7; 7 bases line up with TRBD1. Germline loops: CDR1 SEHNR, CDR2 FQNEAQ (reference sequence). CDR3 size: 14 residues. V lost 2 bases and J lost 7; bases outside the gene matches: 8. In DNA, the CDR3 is TGTGCCAGCAGCTTACCTGGGACAGTGGTAGAGCAGTACTTC. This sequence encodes CASSLPGTVVEQYF.

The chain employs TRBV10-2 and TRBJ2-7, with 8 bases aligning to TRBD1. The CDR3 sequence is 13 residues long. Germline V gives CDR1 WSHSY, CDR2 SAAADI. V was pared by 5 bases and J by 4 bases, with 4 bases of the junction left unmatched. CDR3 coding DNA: TGCGCCAGCAGTTTACAGGGGGAGTACGAGCAGTACTTC. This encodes CASSLQGEYEQYF.

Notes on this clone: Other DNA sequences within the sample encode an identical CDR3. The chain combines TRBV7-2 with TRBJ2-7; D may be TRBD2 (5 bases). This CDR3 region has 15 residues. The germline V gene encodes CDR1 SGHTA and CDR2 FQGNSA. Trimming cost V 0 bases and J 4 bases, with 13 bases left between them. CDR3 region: CASSLAATSGYEQYF. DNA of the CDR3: TGTGCCAGCAGCTTAGCAGCGACGAGCGGTTACGAGCAGTACTTC.

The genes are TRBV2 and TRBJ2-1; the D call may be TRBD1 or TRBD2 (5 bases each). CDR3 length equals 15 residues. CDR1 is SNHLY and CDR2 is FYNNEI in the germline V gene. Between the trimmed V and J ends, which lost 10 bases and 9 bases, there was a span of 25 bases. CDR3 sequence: CATIRDPTNAGEQFF. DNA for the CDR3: TGTGCCACGATCCGGGACCCCACTAATGCGGGTGAGCAGTTCTTC.

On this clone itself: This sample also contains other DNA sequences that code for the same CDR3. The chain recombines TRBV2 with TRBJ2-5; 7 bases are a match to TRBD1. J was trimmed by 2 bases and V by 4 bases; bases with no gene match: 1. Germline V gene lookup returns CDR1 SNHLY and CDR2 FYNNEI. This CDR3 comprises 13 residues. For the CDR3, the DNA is TGTGCCAGCAGTGGACAGGGACAAGAGACCCAGTACTTC. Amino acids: CASSGQGQETQYF.

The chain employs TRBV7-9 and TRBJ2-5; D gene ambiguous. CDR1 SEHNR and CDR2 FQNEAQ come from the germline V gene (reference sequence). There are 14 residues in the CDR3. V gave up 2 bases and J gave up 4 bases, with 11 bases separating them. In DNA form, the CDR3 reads TGTGCCAGCAGCTTATATCCCAGAGTAGAGACCCAGTACTTC. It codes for CASSLYPRVETQYF.

The CDR3 nucleotides read TGTGCCAGCAGTTTCTTTTGCTATGGCTACACCTTC. Protein: CASSFFCYGYTF. The rearrangement links TRBV6-7 to TRBJ1-2; D is undetermined. Being an ORF, TRBV6-7 has a function that is uncertain. Trimming took off 4 bases at V and 4 bases at J, with 7 bases between the two ends. The CDR3 is made up of 12 amino acids.